This T cell receptor (beta chain) is from a study of control samples from healthy donors and cancer patients. V shed 8 bases, J shed 7 bases, and the junction held 5 bases outside the gene matches. This CDR3 has 12 amino acids. CDR1 WNHNN and CDR2 SYGVQD come from the germline V gene (reference sequence). Profiling relied on immunoSEQ multiplex PCR, and the TCRdb table lists in-frame clones only, not all of them. The sample has approximately 89,000 clones; 87% are singletons. The sequencing input was blood. The chain carries TRBV10-1 and TRBJ2-1; 7 bases agree with TRBD2. The sequence derives from a man in his forties or fifties in good health. The CDR3 loop reads CASGGGYNEQFF. The DNA for the CDR3 is TGCGCCAGCGGGGGGGGATATAATGAGCAGTTCTTC.